These 9 T cell receptor beta chains were sequenced from one sample in a study of blood T cell repertoires in COVID-19. The data were produced by immunoSEQ multiplex PCR, yet TCRdb's version contains in-frame clones alone and is incomplete. The sample has just under 150,000 clones; roughly 80% are singletons. The material sequenced was peripheral blood. These TCRs come from a human donor in a cohort sampled during active COVID-19.

This chain joins TRBV28 and TRBJ2-7, with D perhaps TRBD2 (5 bases). The CDR3 loop spans 14 amino acids. Trimming left V 8 bases short and J 2 bases short, with 16 bases between. Germline lookup yields CDR1 MDHEN and CDR2 SYDVKM. CDR3 sequence: CASAFSGGAYEQYV. As DNA, the CDR3 is TGTGCCAGCGCTTTCAGCGGAGGCGCCTACGAGCAGTACGTC.

The rearrangement uses TRBV2 and TRBJ2-1; 13 bases are shared with TRBD2. Germline CDR1 is SNHLY and CDR2 is FYNNEI. With V trimmed by 5 bases and J by 9 bases, 10 bases remained unmatched. This CDR3 is 16 amino acids long. For the CDR3, the DNA is TGTGCCAGCAGTCCTTATGGACTAGCGGGAGCCCGTGAGCAGTTCTTC. The encoded protein is CASSPYGLAGAREQFF.

This clone was seen only once. J is TRBJ1-4 and V is TRBV6-2 or TRBV6-3, with D maybe TRBD1 (5 bases). CDR3 length: 16 residues. Germline-derived CDR1 and CDR2 are MNHEY and SVGEGT. Trimming stripped 5 bases from V and 3 bases from J, with 16 bases between. The CDR3 is CASSREQGVANEKLFF. CDR3 DNA sequence: TGTGCCAGCAGTCGAGAGCAGGGTGTGGCTAATGAAAAACTGTTTTTT.

This clone was seen just once. This rearrangement joins TRBV5-1 to TRBJ2-5, with 8 bases identical to TRBD2. V shed 4 bases and J 5 bases; nucleotides not matched to a gene: 10. The CDR3 has 15 amino acids. Germline values: CDR1 SGHRS, CDR2 YFSETQ. CDR3 region: CASSPTGGPRETQYF. CDR3 DNA sequence: TGCGCCAGCAGCCCCACGGGGGGGCCGAGGGAGACCCAGTACTTC.

The rearrangement links TRBV5-4 to TRBJ2-5; D is possibly TRBD1 (7 bases). Per germline, CDR1 SGHNT and CDR2 YYREEE (reference sequence). There are 14 residues in the CDR3. The ends were cut back, 1 base at V and 5 bases at J, with 12 bases in the middle. This chain's CDR3 is CASSLLSGGETQYF. In DNA form, the CDR3 reads TGTGCCAGCAGCTTGTTGTCAGGGGGGGAGACCCAGTACTTC.

The CDR3 sequence is CAWSALAGGNEQFF. CDR3 sequence (DNA): TGTGCCTGGAGTGCGCTAGCGGGGGGGAATGAGCAGTTCTTC. The rearrangement uses TRBV30 and TRBJ2-1; 12 nucleotides match TRBD2. Germline lookup yields CDR1 GTSNPN and CDR2 SVGIG (reference sequence). This CDR3 contains 14 residues. J was trimmed by 7 bases and V by 1 base; bases with no gene match: 2.

This chain uses TRBV29-1 with TRBJ1-1; 11 bases are a match to TRBD1. This CDR3 contains 15 residues. Per germline, CDR1 SQVTM and CDR2 ANQGSEA. V shed 3 bases and J 4 bases; nucleotides not matched to a gene: 7. The CDR3 nucleotides read TGCAGCGTTGAGAAGGACAGGGGGCTCCCCACTGAAGCTTTCTTT. As protein: CSVEKDRGLPTEAFF.

The CDR3 region has the DNA TGTGCCAGCAGTACCGACAGGGGGCTAGGACCGCAGTATTTT. It codes for CASSTDRGLGPQYF. The chain uses TRBV3-1 (or the pseudogene TRBV3-2) and TRBJ2-3; 10 nucleotides line up with TRBD1. With V trimmed by 6 bases and J by 10 bases, 10 bases remained unmatched. CDR1 and CDR2 from the germline V gene are LGHDT and YNNKEL (reference sequence). This CDR3 region has 14 residues.

This chain links TRBV19 with TRBJ1-1, with TRBD1 identical over 7 bases. Germline CDR1 LNHDA, CDR2 SQIVND (reference sequence). With 5 bases clipped from V and 5 bases from J, the junction kept 8 bases outside the gene matches. The CDR3 has 14 amino acids. CDR3 DNA: TGTGCCAGTAGTGGTACAGGGGAAGAAACTGAAGCTTTCTTT. Amino acids: CASSGTGEETEAFF.